Listed here are 10 T cell receptor beta chains from one sample, sequenced in a study of T cell responses to AZD1222 COVID-19 vaccine. Generated by immunoSEQ multiplex PCR, the TCRdb table keeps only in-frame clones and is missing some. The top ten hold approximately 7.6% of the sample, which has 120,000 or so clones, approximately 90% seen once. The sequenced sample was peripheral blood, obtained on day 0 of AZD1222 vaccination. These receptors were collected from an adult in good health.

The genes are TRBV3-1 (or the pseudogene TRBV3-2) and TRBJ2-7, with 10 bases that match TRBD1. CDR1 and CDR2 (germline): LGHDT, YNNKEL (reference sequence). J gave up 6 bases and V 5 bases, and 7 bases lay outside the gene matches. This CDR3 has 14 amino acids. For the CDR3, the DNA is TGTGCCAGCAGCTGGGGACAGGGGAGAAGCGAGCAGTACTTC. Protein product: CASSWGQGRSEQYF.

J is TRBJ1-2 and V is TRBV6-5, with TRBD1 matching over 8 bases. The CDR3 extends over 15 amino acids. Germline V gives CDR1 MNHEY, CDR2 SVGAGI. V lost 6 bases, J lost 7 bases, and 13 bases stayed unmatched. CDR3 amino acids: CASRPQQGERVGYTF. As DNA, the CDR3 is TGTGCCAGCAGACCCCAACAGGGGGAAAGGGTTGGCTACACCTTC.

The rearrangement links TRBV24-1 to TRBJ2-1, with 8 nucleotides matching TRBD2. With 4 bases clipped from V and 4 bases from J, the junction kept 8 bases outside the gene matches. Looked up from germline, CDR1 is KGHDR and CDR2 is SFDVKD. The CDR3 sequence is 16 residues long. DNA for the CDR3: TGTGCCACCAGTGACCAAGCGGGAGTAACGTACAATGAGCAGTTCTTC. Protein product: CATSDQAGVTYNEQFF.

This chain joins TRBV28 and TRBJ2-6; D gene ambiguous. The CDR3 is made up of 15 amino acids. The germline V gene encodes CDR1 MDHEN and CDR2 SYDVKM. Deletions cut 5 bases from V and 2 bases from J, with 10 bases between. The CDR3 spells CASSIQMAGANVLTF. The CDR3 DNA follows: TGTGCCAGCAGTATCCAGATGGCTGGGGCCAACGTCCTGACTTTC.

This chain uses TRBV11-2 with TRBJ2-5; the match to TRBD2 covers 12 bases. CDR3 size: 14 residues. The V gene's germline CDR1 is SGHAT and CDR2 FQNNGV. V trimming: 5 bases; J trimming: 4 bases; junction bases outside the gene matches: 2. In DNA form, the CDR3 reads TGTGCCAGCAGCCTACTAGCGGGAGGAGAGACCCAGTACTTC. This gives the protein CASSLLAGGETQYF.

The chain has TRBV7-2 and TRBJ2-7, with D tentatively TRBD2 (7 bases). V was pared by 5 bases and J by 5 bases, with 22 bases between. Per germline, CDR1 SGHTA and CDR2 FQGNSA. The CDR3 contains 16 residues. CDR3 protein: CASSPLGGGPFDEQYF. DNA for the CDR3: TGTGCCAGCAGCCCCCTAGGGGGAGGGCCTTTTGACGAGCAGTACTTC.

This clone occurred once. This chain connects TRBV7-9 to TRBJ2-1; a weak D match, TRBD2 (7 bases). Germline V gene lookup returns CDR1 SEHNR and CDR2 FQNEAQ (reference sequence). The V gene lost 6 bases and the J gene lost 2 bases, with 17 bases spanning the gap. The CDR3 covers 16 residues. In DNA, the CDR3 is TGTGCCAGCAGACAGGGTTGGGAGGGTCCCTACAATGAGCAGTTCTTC. Translated: CASRQGWEGPYNEQFF.

This chain connects TRBV28 to TRBJ1-1; no clear D gene. Germline lookup yields CDR1 MDHEN and CDR2 SYDVKM. The CDR3 contains 14 residues. Between the trimmed V and J ends, which lost 1 base and 6 bases, there was a span of 12 bases. CDR3 nucleotides: TGTGCCAGCAGTTTATCCGTGCCGGGCCCTGAAGCTTTCTTT. Translation gives CASSLSVPGPEAFF.

The chain carries TRBV5-1 and TRBJ2-2; no clear D gene. This CDR3 comprises 14 residues. CDR1 and CDR2 from the germline V gene are SGHRS and YFSETQ. The V gene lost 0 bases and the J gene lost 2 bases, with 5 bases spanning the gap. CDR3 sequence: CASSLGSNTGELFF. In DNA, the CDR3 is TGCGCCAGCAGCTTGGGCAGCAACACCGGGGAGCTGTTTTTT.

This clone was seen just once. This chain connects TRBV3-1 (or the pseudogene TRBV3-2) to TRBJ2-7; D is ambiguous. CDR3 length: 14 residues. Trimming removed 1 base from V and 5 bases from J, with 12 bases in between. In germline, CDR1 is LGHDT, CDR2 YNNKEL (reference sequence). CDR3 protein: CASSQGARKNEQYF. CDR3 DNA sequence: TGTGCCAGCAGCCAAGGTGCTAGGAAGAACGAGCAGTACTTC.